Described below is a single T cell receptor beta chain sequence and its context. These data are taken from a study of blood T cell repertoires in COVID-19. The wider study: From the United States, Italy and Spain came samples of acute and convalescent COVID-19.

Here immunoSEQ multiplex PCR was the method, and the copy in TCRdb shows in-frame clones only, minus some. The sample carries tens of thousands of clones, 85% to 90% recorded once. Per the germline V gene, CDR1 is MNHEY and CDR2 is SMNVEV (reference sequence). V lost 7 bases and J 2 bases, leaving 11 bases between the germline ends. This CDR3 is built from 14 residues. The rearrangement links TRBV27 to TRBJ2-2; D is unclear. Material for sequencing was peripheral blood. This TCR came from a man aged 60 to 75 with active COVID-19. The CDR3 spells CASNVLPNTGELFF. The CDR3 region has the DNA TGTGCCAGCAACGTCCTACCTAACACCGGGGAGCTGTTTTTT.